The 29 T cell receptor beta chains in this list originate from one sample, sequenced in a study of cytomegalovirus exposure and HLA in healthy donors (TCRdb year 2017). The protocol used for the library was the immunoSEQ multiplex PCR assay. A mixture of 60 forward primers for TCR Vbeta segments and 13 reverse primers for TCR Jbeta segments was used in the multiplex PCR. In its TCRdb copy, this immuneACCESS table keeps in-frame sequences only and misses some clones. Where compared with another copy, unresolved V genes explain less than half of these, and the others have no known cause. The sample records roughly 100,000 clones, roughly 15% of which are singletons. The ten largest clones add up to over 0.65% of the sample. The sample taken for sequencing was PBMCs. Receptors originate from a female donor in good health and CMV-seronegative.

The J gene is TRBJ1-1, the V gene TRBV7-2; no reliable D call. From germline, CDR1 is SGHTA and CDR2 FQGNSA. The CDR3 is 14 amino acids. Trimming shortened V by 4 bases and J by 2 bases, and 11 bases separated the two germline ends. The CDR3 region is CASSSPRANTEAFF. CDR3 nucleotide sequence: TGTGCCAGCAGCTCTCCGAGGGCAAACACTGAAGCTTTCTTT. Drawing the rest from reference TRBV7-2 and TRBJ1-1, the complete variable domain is GAGVSQSPSNKVTEKGKDVELRCDPISGHTALYWYRQSLGQGLEFLIYFQGNSAPDKSGLPSDRFSAERTGGSVSTLTIQRTQQEDSAVYLCASSSPRANTEAFFGQGTRLTVV.

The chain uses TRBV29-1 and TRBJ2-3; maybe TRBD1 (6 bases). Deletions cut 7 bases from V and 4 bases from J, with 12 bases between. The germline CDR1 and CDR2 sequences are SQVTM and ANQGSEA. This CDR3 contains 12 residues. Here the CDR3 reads CSALDSSDTQYF. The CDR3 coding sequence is TGCAGCGCACTGGACAGTTCAGATACGCAGTATTTT.

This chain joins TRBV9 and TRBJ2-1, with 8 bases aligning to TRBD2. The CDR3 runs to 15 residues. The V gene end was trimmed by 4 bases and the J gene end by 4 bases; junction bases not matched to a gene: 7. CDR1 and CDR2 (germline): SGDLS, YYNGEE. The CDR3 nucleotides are TGTGCCAGCAGCACCGGGACTAGTGGTTACAATGAGCAGTTCTTC. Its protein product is CASSTGTSGYNEQFF. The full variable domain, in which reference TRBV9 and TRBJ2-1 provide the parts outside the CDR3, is DSGVTQTPKHLITATGQRVTLRCSPRSGDLSVYWYQQSLDQGLQFLIQYYNGEERAKGNILERFSAQQFPDLHSELNLSSLELGDSALYFCASSTGTSGYNEQFFGPGTRLTVL.

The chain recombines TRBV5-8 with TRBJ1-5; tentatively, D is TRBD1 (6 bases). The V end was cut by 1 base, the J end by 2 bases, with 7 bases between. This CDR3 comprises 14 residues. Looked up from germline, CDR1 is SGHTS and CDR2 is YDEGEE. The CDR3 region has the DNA TGTGCCAGCAGCTTGTACAGGGGCAATCAGCCCCAGCATTTT. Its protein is CASSLYRGNQPQHF.

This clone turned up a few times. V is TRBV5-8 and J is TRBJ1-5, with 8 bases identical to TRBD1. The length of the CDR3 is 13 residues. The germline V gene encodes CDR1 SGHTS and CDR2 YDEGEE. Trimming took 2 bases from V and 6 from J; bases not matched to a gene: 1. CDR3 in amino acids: CASSLDRGQPQHF. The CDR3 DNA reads TGTGCCAGCAGCTTAGACAGGGGTCAGCCCCAGCATTTT. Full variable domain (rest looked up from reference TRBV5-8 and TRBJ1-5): EAGVTQSPTHLIKTRGQQATLRCSPISGHTSVYWYQQALGLGLQFLLWYDEGEERNRGNFPPRFSGRQFPNYSSELNVNALELEDSALYLCASSLDRGQPQHFGDGTRLSIL.

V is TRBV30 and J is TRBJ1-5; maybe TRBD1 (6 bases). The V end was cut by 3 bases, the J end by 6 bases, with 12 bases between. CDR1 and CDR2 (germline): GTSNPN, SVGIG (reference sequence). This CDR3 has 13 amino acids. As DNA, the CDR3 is TGTGCCTGGAGCTTGGGGGCTGGTCAGCCCCAGCATTTT. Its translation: CAWSLGAGQPQHF.

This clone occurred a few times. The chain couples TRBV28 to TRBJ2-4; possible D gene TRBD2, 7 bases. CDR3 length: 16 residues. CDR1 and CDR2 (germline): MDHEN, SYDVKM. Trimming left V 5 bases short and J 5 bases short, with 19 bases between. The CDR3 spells CASSKGGGVMQNIQYF. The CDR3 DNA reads TGTGCCAGCAGTAAAGGCGGGGGCGTCATGCAAAACATTCAGTACTTC.

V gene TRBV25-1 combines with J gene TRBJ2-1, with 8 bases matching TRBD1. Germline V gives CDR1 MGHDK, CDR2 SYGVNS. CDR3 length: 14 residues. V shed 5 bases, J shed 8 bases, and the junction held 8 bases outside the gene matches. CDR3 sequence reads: CASSKRQGRDEQFF. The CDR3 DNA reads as TGTGCCAGCAGTAAACGACAGGGGCGGGATGAGCAGTTCTTC.

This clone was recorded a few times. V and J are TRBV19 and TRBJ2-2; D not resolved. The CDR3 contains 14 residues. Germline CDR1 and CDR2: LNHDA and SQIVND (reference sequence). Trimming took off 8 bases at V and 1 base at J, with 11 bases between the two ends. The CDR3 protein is CASAGIKNTGELFF. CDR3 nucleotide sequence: TGTGCCAGTGCAGGAATCAAGAACACCGGGGAGCTGTTTTTT.

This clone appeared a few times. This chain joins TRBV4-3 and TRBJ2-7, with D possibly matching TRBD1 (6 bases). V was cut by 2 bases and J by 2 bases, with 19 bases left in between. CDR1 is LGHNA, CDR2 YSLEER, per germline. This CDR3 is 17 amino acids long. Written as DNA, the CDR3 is TGCGCCAGCAGCCAAACCTCAGGCAGGGGTGTTCCCTACGAGCAGTACTTC. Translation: CASSQTSGRGVPYEQYF.

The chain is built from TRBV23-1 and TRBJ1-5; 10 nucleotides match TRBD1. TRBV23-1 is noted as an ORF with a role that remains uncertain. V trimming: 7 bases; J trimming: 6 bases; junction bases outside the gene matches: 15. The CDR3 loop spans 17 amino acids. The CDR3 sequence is CASTPPGQGRRLQPQHF. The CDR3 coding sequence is TGCGCCAGCACCCCACCGGGACAGGGGAGAAGGCTTCAGCCCCAGCATTTT.

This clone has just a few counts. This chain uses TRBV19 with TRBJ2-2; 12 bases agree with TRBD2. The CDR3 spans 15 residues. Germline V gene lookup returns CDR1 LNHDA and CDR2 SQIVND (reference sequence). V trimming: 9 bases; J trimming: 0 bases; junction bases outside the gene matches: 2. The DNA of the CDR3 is TGTGCCAGCCGGACTAGCGGGGCGAACACCGGGGAGCTGTTTTTT. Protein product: CASRTSGANTGELFF.

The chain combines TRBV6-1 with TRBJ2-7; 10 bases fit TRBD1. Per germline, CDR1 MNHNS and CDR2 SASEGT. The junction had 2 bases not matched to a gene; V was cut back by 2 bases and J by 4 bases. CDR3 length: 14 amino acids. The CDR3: CASSEPGQGYEQYF. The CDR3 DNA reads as TGTGCCAGCAGTGAACCGGGACAGGGGTACGAGCAGTACTTC.

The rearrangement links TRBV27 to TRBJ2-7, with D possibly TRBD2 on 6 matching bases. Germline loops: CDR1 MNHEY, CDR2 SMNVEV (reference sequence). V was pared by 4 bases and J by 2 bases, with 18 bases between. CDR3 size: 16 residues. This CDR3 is CASSSPSTRLAYEQYF. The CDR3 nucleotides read TGTGCCAGCAGTTCTCCCTCGACTAGACTTGCCTACGAGCAGTACTTC.

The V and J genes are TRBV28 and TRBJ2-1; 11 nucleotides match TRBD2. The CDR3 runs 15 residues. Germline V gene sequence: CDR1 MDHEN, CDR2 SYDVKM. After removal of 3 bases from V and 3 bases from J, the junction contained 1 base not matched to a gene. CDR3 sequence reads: CASSLTSGIYNEQFF. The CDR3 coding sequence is TGTGCCAGCAGTTTGACTAGCGGGATCTACAATGAGCAGTTCTTC.

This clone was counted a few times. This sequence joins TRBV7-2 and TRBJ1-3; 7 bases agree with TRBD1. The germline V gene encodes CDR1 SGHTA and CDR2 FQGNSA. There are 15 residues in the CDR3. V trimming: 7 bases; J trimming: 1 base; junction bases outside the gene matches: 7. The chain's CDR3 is CASMTDRSSGNTIYF. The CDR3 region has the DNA TGTGCCAGCATGACGGACAGGAGTTCTGGAAACACCATATATTTT.

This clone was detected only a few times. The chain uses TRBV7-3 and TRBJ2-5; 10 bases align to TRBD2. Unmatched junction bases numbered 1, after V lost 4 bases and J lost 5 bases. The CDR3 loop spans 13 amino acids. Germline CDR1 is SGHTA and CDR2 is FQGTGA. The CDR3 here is CASSSAGGETQYF. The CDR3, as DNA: TGTGCCAGCAGCTCAGCGGGAGGGGAGACCCAGTACTTC.

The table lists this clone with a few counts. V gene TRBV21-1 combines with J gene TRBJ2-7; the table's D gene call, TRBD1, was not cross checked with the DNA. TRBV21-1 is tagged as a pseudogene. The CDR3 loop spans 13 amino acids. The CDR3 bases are TGTGCCAGCACTCTAAGGGGGAGCTACGAGCAGTACTTC. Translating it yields CASTLRGSYEQYF.

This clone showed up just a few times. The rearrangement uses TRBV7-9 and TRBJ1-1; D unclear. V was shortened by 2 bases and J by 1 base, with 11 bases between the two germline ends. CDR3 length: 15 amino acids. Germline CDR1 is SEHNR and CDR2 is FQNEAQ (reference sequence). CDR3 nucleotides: TGTGCCAGCAGCTTAAGTACTACGAGGAACACTGAAGCTTTCTTT. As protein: CASSLSTTRNTEAFF.

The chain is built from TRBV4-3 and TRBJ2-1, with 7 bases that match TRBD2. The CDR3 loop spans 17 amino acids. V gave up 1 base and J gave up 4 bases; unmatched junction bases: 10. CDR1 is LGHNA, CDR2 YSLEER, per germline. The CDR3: CASSQGRSAGAYNEQFF. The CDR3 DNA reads TGCGCCAGCAGCCAAGGCCGGAGTGCGGGAGCGTACAATGAGCAGTTCTTC.

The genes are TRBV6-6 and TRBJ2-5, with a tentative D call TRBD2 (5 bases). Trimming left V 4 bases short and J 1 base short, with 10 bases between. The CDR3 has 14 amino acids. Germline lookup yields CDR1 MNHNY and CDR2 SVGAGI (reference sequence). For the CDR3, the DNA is TGTGCCAGCAGTTTCACTAGAGTCCAAGAGACCCAGTACTTC. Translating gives CASSFTRVQETQYF.

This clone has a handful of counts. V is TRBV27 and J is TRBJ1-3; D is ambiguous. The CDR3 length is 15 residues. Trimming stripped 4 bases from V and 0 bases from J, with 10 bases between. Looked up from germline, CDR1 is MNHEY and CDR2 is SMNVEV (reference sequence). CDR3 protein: CASSSAGSSGNTIYF. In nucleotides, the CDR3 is TGTGCCAGCAGTTCCGCGGGGAGCTCTGGAAACACCATATATTTT.

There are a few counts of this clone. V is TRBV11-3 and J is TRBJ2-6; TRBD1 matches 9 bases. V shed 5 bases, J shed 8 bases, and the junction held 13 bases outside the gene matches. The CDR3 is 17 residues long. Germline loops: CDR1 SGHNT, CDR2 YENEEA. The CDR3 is CASSTGQGMFESNVLTF. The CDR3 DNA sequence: TGTGCCAGCAGCACGGGACAGGGAATGTTCGAATCCAACGTCCTGACTTTC.

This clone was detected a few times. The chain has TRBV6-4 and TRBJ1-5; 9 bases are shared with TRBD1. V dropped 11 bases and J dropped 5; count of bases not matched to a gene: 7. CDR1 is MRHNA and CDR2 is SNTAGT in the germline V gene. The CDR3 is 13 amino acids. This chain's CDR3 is CASEQGAHQPQHF. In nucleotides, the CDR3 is TGTGCCTCCGAACAGGGGGCTCATCAGCCCCAGCATTTT.

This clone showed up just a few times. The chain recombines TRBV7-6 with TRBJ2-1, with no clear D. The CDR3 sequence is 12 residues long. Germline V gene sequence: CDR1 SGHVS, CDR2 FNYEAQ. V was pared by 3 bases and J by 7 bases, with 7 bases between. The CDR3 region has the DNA TGTGCCAGCAGCTTCGGAGTTAATGAGCAGTTCTTC. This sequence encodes CASSFGVNEQFF.

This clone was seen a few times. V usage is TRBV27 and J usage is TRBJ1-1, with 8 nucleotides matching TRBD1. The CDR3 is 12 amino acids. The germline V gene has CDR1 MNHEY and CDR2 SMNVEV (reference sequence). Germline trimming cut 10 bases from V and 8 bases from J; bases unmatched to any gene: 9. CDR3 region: CATTDRVGEAFF. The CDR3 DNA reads TGTGCCACTACGGACAGGGTGGGAGAAGCTTTCTTT.

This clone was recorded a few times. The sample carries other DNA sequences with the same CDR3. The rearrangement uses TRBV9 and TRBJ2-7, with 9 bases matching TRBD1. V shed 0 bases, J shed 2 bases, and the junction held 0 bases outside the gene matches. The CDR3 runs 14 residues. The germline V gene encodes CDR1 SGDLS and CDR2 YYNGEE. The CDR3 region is CASSVGQGAYEQYF. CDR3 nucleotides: TGTGCCAGCAGCGTAGGACAGGGGGCCTACGAGCAGTACTTC.

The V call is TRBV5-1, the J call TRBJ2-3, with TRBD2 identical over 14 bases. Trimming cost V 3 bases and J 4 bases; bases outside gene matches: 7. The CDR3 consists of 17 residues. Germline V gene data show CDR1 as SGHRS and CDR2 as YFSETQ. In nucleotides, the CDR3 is TGCGCCAGCAGCTACTACGGGACTAGCGGGGGTTCAGATACGCAGTATTTT. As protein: CASSYYGTSGGSDTQYF.

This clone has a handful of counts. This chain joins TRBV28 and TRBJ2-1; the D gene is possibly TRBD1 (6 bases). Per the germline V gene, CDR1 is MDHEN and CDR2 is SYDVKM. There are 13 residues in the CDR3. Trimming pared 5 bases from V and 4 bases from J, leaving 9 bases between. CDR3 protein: CASSPGQYNEQFF. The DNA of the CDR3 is TGTGCCAGCAGTCCAGGACAGTACAATGAGCAGTTCTTC.